The 27 T cell receptor beta chains reported below all come from one sample, sequenced in a study of shared clonotypes between healthy human individuals. Positive CCR7 selection of CD45RO-negative cells yielded the naive CD8 cells, and terminally differentiated effector memory CD45RA+ cells were excluded. Sequencing was performed with immunoSEQ multiplex PCR; in TCRdb, only in-frame clones are kept and a portion is missing. The repertoire holds 1.5 million to 2.5 million clones, with about 95% as singletons. The source material was naive CD8+ T cells sorted from blood. These receptor sequences come from a young man in good health.

The rearrangement joins TRBV30 to TRBJ1-2; TRBD1 might be the D (5 bases). The length of the CDR3 is 12 residues. Per germline, CDR1 GTSNPN and CDR2 SVGIG (reference sequence). The V and J ends lost 1 base and 6 bases respectively, with 9 bases between them. CDR3 loop: CAWSEQGNGYTF. CDR3 sequence (DNA): TGTGCCTGGAGTGAGCAGGGAAATGGCTACACCTTC.

This clone was seen once. This chain uses TRBV5-4 with TRBJ1-2; 8 nucleotides agree with TRBD1. The CDR3 covers 15 residues. CDR1 and CDR2 from the germline V gene are SGHNT and YYREEE (reference sequence). The ends lost 4 bases at V and 1 base at J; junction bases unmatched: 6. The CDR3 coding sequence is TGTGCCAGCAGCCTCCCAGGGGGCAATAACTATGGCTACACCTTC. It translates to CASSLPGGNNYGYTF.

The genes are TRBV29-1 and TRBJ1-2; 7 bases line up with TRBD1. CDR1 and CDR2 (germline): SQVTM, ANQGSEA. V lost 4 bases to trimming and J lost 7 bases; unmatched junction nucleotides: 9. The CDR3 is made up of 13 amino acids. The CDR3: CSVGATGTGGYTF. CDR3 DNA sequence: TGCAGCGTTGGAGCGACAGGGACTGGTGGCTACACCTTC.

The chain has TRBV19 and TRBJ2-5; D could derive from TRBD1 or TRBD2 (6 bases each). CDR1 and CDR2 from the germline V gene are LNHDA and SQIVND (reference sequence). This CDR3 is built from 14 residues. V lost 2 bases and J 2 bases, leaving 9 bases between the germline ends. This chain's CDR3 is CASSIRGPQETQYF. CDR3 in DNA: TGTGCCAGTAGTATACGGGGGCCGCAAGAGACCCAGTACTTC.

The chain couples TRBV7-9 to TRBJ1-3; the D is unclear. CDR1 is SEHNR and CDR2 is FQNEAQ in the germline V gene (reference sequence). There are 16 residues in the CDR3. Trimming cost V 5 bases and J 3 bases, with 17 bases left between them. CDR3 loop: CASSDVGEGGGNTIYF. CDR3 bases: TGTGCCAGCAGCGACGTAGGAGAAGGAGGTGGAAACACCATATATTTT.

This sequence joins TRBV4-3 and TRBJ2-1, with 7 bases matching TRBD2. Germline CDR1 LGHNA, CDR2 YSLEER. V trimming: 4 bases; J trimming: 0 bases; junction bases outside the gene matches: 6. The CDR3 has 16 amino acids. The CDR3 loop is CASSPIGGSSYNEQFF. DNA for the CDR3: TGCGCCAGCAGCCCCATTGGCGGGAGCTCCTACAATGAGCAGTTCTTC.

The chain has TRBV2 and TRBJ1-4; 7 bases are shared with TRBD1. The germline V gene encodes CDR1 SNHLY and CDR2 FYNNEI. The V segment lost 7 bases and the J segment 6 bases; nucleotides outside the gene matches: 11. The CDR3 length is 15 residues. In DNA, the CDR3 is TGTGCCAGCAAACGGAGGGGGCGCTGGTATGAAAAACTGTTTTTT. Amino acids: CASKRRGRWYEKLFF.

V and J are TRBV5-4 and TRBJ2-7, with 8 bases that match TRBD2. V lost 0 bases, J lost 7 bases, and 9 bases stayed unmatched. Germline CDR1 is SGHNT and CDR2 is YYREEE (reference sequence). The CDR3 is made up of 15 amino acids. In DNA, the CDR3 is TGTGCCAGCAGCTTGGCGCGGGAGGAACTGAGGGAGCAGTACTTC. It yields the protein CASSLAREELREQYF.

The V call is TRBV5-5, the J call TRBJ1-5; D remains ambiguous. CDR3 length: 13 residues. Germline values: CDR1 SGHKS, CDR2 YYEKEE (reference sequence). Trimming took off 2 bases at V and 4 bases at J, with 7 bases between the two ends. CDR3 protein: CASSFNQNQPQHF. CDR3 DNA: TGTGCCAGCAGCTTTAATCAGAATCAGCCCCAGCATTTT.

The V and J genes are TRBV6-4 and TRBJ2-6; D is perhaps TRBD1 (6 bases). V was shortened by 5 bases and J by 8 bases, with 13 bases between the two germline ends. Germline values: CDR1 MRHNA, CDR2 SNTAGT. The CDR3 spans 14 residues. This CDR3 reads CASSPKTGSNVLTF. The CDR3 coding sequence is TGTGCCAGCAGTCCAAAGACAGGATCCAACGTCCTGACTTTC.

The chain carries TRBV10-2 and TRBJ2-5; the D gene is possibly TRBD2 (6 bases). Trimming removed 7 bases at V and 5 bases at J, with 14 bases between. CDR1 and CDR2 (germline): WSHSY, SAAADI. This CDR3 has 13 residues. In DNA, the CDR3 is TGCGCCAGCACCACTAGCAGAGGGGAGACCCAGTACTTC. It is translated as CASTTSRGETQYF.

The rearrangement links TRBV15 to TRBJ2-1; tentative D call: TRBD2 (7 bases). Per germline, CDR1 LNHNV and CDR2 YYDKDF (reference sequence). Trimming removed 2 bases from V and 8 bases from J, with 13 bases in between. There are 14 residues in the CDR3. This chain's CDR3 is CATSRWEGDHEQFF. CDR3 bases: TGTGCCACCAGCAGATGGGAGGGGGACCATGAGCAGTTCTTC.

V usage is TRBV4-1 and J usage is TRBJ2-7; D remains ambiguous. Trimming pared 4 bases from V and 0 bases from J, leaving 13 bases between. Looked up from germline, CDR1 is MGHRA and CDR2 is YSYEKL. The CDR3 runs to 15 residues. CDR3 residues: CASSLRSADSYEQYF. DNA for the CDR3: TGCGCCAGCAGCCTCAGGTCGGCAGACTCCTACGAGCAGTACTTC.

This rearrangement joins TRBV19 to TRBJ2-7; 9 bases match TRBD2. V dropped 3 bases and J dropped 5; count of bases not matched to a gene: 8. This CDR3 region has 15 residues. Germline CDR1 and CDR2: LNHDA and SQIVND (reference sequence). The CDR3 nucleotides read TGTGCCAGTAGTATCTGGGGTAGCGGGAGCGACGAGCAGTACTTC. Translation gives CASSIWGSGSDEQYF.

The V and J genes are TRBV5-8 and TRBJ2-7, with D uncertain. Germline lookup yields CDR1 SGHTS and CDR2 YDEGEE. CDR3 length: 11 amino acids. V was clipped by 4 bases and J by 6 bases, with 8 bases between them. CDR3 in amino acids: CASSPLSEQYF. The CDR3 DNA is TGTGCCAGCAGCCCCCTCTCCGAGCAGTACTTC.

This clone was seen a single time. The chain combines TRBV14 with TRBJ2-1; TRBD2 agrees at 9 bases. This CDR3 contains 16 residues. V was clipped by 5 bases and J by 3 bases; unmatched bases: 8. Per germline, CDR1 SGHDN and CDR2 FVKESK. Here the CDR3 reads CASSSQRGAVYNEQFF. CDR3 DNA: TGTGCCAGCAGCTCTCAGCGGGGGGCCGTCTACAATGAGCAGTTCTTC.

The chain links TRBV19 to TRBJ2-7, with D unclear. The germline V gene encodes CDR1 LNHDA and CDR2 SQIVND (reference sequence). The CDR3 loop spans 14 amino acids. V was cut by 4 bases and J by 3 bases, with 13 bases left in between. The CDR3 protein is CASSNGPGNYEQYF. The CDR3 region has the DNA TGTGCCAGTAGTAATGGCCCAGGCAACTACGAGCAGTACTTC. The full variable domain, in which reference TRBV19 and TRBJ2-7 provide the parts outside the CDR3, is DGGITQSPKYLFRKEGQNVTLSCEQNLNHDAMYWYRQDPGQGLRLIYYSQIVNDFQKGDIAEGYSVSREKKESFPLTVTSAQKNPTAFYLCASSNGPGNYEQYFGPGTRLTVT.

V and J are TRBV7-2 and TRBJ2-7; possibly TRBD1 for D (6 bases). Germline lookup yields CDR1 SGHTA and CDR2 FQGNSA. The CDR3 totals 14 residues. V gave up 4 bases and J gave up 1 base, with 11 bases separating them. The CDR3 DNA follows: TGTGCCAGCAGCTGGGACACTCCGTCCTACGAGCAGTACTTC. Amino acids: CASSWDTPSYEQYF.

This chain links TRBV28 with TRBJ2-1, with D tentatively TRBD2 (6 bases). With 3 bases removed from V and 3 bases from J, the gap between germline ends came to 15 bases. The germline CDR1 and CDR2 sequences are MDHEN and SYDVKM. The CDR3 has 16 residues. The CDR3 sequence: CASSFGWRGSYNEQFF. The CDR3 region has the DNA TGTGCCAGCAGTTTTGGGTGGCGGGGCAGCTACAATGAGCAGTTCTTC.

This sequence joins TRBV7-9 and TRBJ2-3; the match to TRBD1 covers 7 bases. Unmatched junction bases numbered 4, after V lost 5 bases and J lost 2 bases. The CDR3 is 14 amino acids. Germline-derived CDR1 and CDR2 are SEHNR and FQNEAQ (reference sequence). The CDR3 here is CASSPTGITDTQYF. The CDR3 DNA reads as TGTGCCAGCAGCCCGACAGGGATCACAGATACGCAGTATTTT.

The chain is built from TRBV6-5 and TRBJ2-7; the match to TRBD2 covers 12 bases. Germline CDR1 MNHEY, CDR2 SVGAGI. V was pared by 4 bases and J by 5 bases, with 6 bases of the junction left unmatched. The CDR3 runs to 15 residues. CDR3 bases: TGTGCCAGCAGTTCGACTAGCGGGAGATGGGACGAGCAGTACTTC. Translated: CASSSTSGRWDEQYF.

Regarding this clone: One end of the junction fails to match germline, which may point to a read error. Other DNA sequences within the sample encode an identical CDR3. The chain combines TRBV6-6 with TRBJ2-3; D possibly corresponds to TRBD2 (5 bases). The CDR3 consists of 14 residues. Germline assignment: CDR1 MNHNY and CDR2 SVGAGI (reference sequence). CDR3 residues: CASSYAGGTDTQYF. The CDR3 DNA reads TGTGCCAGCAGTTACGCAGGAGGCACCGATACGCAGTATTTT.

V gene TRBV9 combines with J gene TRBJ1-2, with D unresolved. The CDR3 totals 15 residues. Trimming pared 0 bases from V and 0 bases from J, leaving 9 bases between. Germline V gives CDR1 SGDLS, CDR2 YYNGEE. CDR3 amino acids: CASSVGIEANYGYTF. The CDR3 nucleotides are TGTGCCAGCAGCGTAGGAATAGAAGCTAACTATGGCTACACCTTC.

This clone was counted a single time. The chain carries TRBV2 and TRBJ2-3; TRBD2 might be the D (6 bases). Germline V gene lookup returns CDR1 SNHLY and CDR2 FYNNEI. V dropped 0 bases and J dropped 2 bases, with 15 bases sitting between them. This CDR3 is 17 amino acids long. CDR3 loop: CASSEALWASVTDTQYF. The CDR3 DNA follows: TGTGCCAGCAGTGAAGCGCTTTGGGCTAGCGTCACAGATACGCAGTATTTT.

The count of this clone is one. This rearrangement joins TRBV27 to TRBJ2-7; the D is unclear. The CDR3 length is 16 residues. The germline V gene encodes CDR1 MNHEY and CDR2 SMNVEV (reference sequence). Trimming left V 5 bases short and J 0 bases short, with 17 bases between. The CDR3 loop reads CASSVQPPRSSYEQYF. CDR3 DNA: TGTGCCAGCAGTGTACAGCCACCCCGAAGCTCCTACGAGCAGTACTTC.

V usage is TRBV28 and J usage is TRBJ1-5; 7 bases map to TRBD1. This CDR3 is built from 15 residues. With V trimmed by 4 bases and J by 6 bases, 9 bases remained unmatched. Germline V gene data show CDR1 as MDHEN and CDR2 as SYDVKM. This CDR3 is CASSSPGQLVQPQHF. CDR3 nucleotide sequence: TGTGCCAGCAGTTCGCCGGGACAGCTCGTTCAGCCCCAGCATTTT.

This clone was detected once. This chain uses TRBV4-3 with TRBJ2-5; 11 bases agree with TRBD1. V gave up 4 bases and J gave up 5 bases; unmatched junction bases: 6. This CDR3 is built from 15 residues. CDR1 is LGHNA and CDR2 is YSLEER in the germline V gene. CDR3 sequence: CASSPWTGGFETQYF. The DNA for the CDR3 is TGCGCCAGCAGCCCTTGGACAGGGGGCTTCGAGACCCAGTACTTC.